Detailed here is one T cell receptor beta chain. This clone came up many times. The specificity of this receptor is unknown. The read halts 3 residues ahead of the CDR3 end, with the missing end drawn from the germline J gene. The CDR3 runs 16 amino acids, cysteine and phenylalanine included. Sequencing covers 39 bases of the CDR3, shown here with the frame starting at base 1. The junction shows trimming of 5 bases on V and 4 bases on J, and the gene matches do not reach 6 bases of it. Per the germline V gene (reference sequence), LNHDA is the CDR1 and SQIVND is the CDR2. Most CVID patients and most healthy controls were of Caucasian heritage. Heparinized peripheral whole blood samples of roughly 5 to 9 ml were obtained from each donor. TCRbeta CDR3 repertoires were sequenced from genomic DNA of adults with common variable immune deficiency (CVID) and healthy adult controls. A total of some 22 healthy adult volunteers (12 female and about 10 male; age range roughly 23 to 66 years, mean age approximately 35) were included in the control group. To isolate peripheral blood mononuclear cells, diluted blood was subjected to density centrifugation over Hypaque 1077 or Ficoll-Paque. Genomic DNA was obtained from unsorted mononuclear cells using either Qiagen column purification or a centrifugation-based method.

Equivalent amounts of genomic DNA from CVID and control samples were used as sequencing input. For every sample, a 60 bp segment covering the rearranged TCRbeta CDR3 region was amplified and then sequenced. The immunoSEQ assay, a bias-corrected multiplex PCR with high-throughput sequencing, was employed for TCRbeta amplification. On the authors' methods: Each unique nucleotide sequence was treated as a clone and annotated with V, D and J genes, copy number and frequency. Sequences were labeled productive if in frame, and non-productive if out of frame or containing stop codons. Clonality was calculated from Shannon's entropy as previously described. The predicted amino acid sequences of productive clones were used to derive the mean CDR3 Kyte-Doolittle hydropathy. Hierarchical clustering of scaled V gene usage was performed with the R hclust function using Manhattan distance and complete linkage. To assess clone sharing by CDR3 amino acid sequence, 12 repertoires per group were resampled over 100 rounds. The repertoires were searched for over 55 published EBV-specific and a few hundred published CMV-specific TCRbeta sequences. Analysis left out two CVID samples that produced under 10,000 sequences, so 35 to 50 CVID repertoires remained. TCRdb stores this immuneACCESS table with in-frame sequences only. Part of the clones is absent; in the studies checked, under half of the shortfall reflects unresolved V genes, and no reason is known for the rest. V and J calls and clone size are as listed in that table; D and trimming were resolved from the DNA. The sample has approximately 40,000 clones on record, with no singletons. 8.5% to 12% of the sample lies in the top ten.

This specimen comes from a study of T cell clonality in common variable immunodeficiency (dated by TCRdb to 2013 to 2016). What the authors observed across the whole study: Patient heterogeneity within the CVID cohort put limits on correlating repertoire features with clinical complications. Even though DNA input was equal, the average per sample came to some 82,000 unique sequences for controls compared with about 31,547 for CVID samples. It was noted by the authors that sequencing of the repertoires of T cell subpopulations would be needed to clarify the cause of the increased clonality in CVID. TCRbeta clonality was higher in CVID subjects than in healthy controls (t-test p = 0.018), and the increase was most characteristic of about a third of subjects. Healthy controls shared more TCRbeta clones with each other than CVID subjects shared among themselves (p < 0.0001). CVID TCRbeta sequences reportedly showed fewer deletions and N-nucleotide insertions and lacked highly modified clones with 13 or more V deletions.

The sample consisted of peripheral blood mononuclear cells. The chain is made from TRBV19 and TRBJ2-3, and TRBD2 matches 13 of the central bases. The receptor was derived from a person aged 18 to 70 in good health. The CDR3 amino acid sequence is: CASSFRTSGGSDTQYF. The sequenced CDR3 bases are TGTGCCAGTAGTTTTCGGACTAGCGGGGGTTCAGATACG.